This is a list of T cell receptor beta chains from one sample in a study of CXCR3-negative and CXCR3-positive naive CD8 T cells. TCRdb re-called the 5' RACE reads and gives one entry per CDR3 protein, without DNA. This table lists over 55,000 distinct CDR3 sequences. Sequenced sample: memory CD8+ T cells from blood. The receptors were gathered from a human donor in good health. Some clones in this sample may be carry-over from other donors' samples. Both conserved end residues are part of each CDR3. Clone size is given for some rows only: seen once, a few or many times, or a class if the clone is expanded.

size	V	J	length	CDR3
.	TRBV28	TRBJ2-3	16	CASTPRSPWGTDTQYF
.	TRBV5-1	TRBJ2-1	12	CASSSGSLEQFF
.	TRBV19	TRBJ2-3	15	CASSQTRWNTDTQYF
.	TRBV19	TRBJ1-5	17	CASSIFPAEISNQPQHF
.	TRBV29-1	TRBJ1-1	13	CSAPPQGATEAFF
.	TRBV5-6	TRBJ1-1	15	CASSLARGRGTEAFF
.	TRBV28	TRBJ1-6	14	CASSPRYSISPLHF
.	TRBV7-2	TRBJ2-1	13	CASSFVRIDEQFF
.	TRBV6-5	TRBJ2-7	13	CASGQGASYEQYF
.	TRBV29-1	TRBJ1-1	18	CSVPGQGGSFLLSTEAFF
.	TRBV6-2/TRBV6-3	TRBJ2-5	12	CASSSLQETQYF
.	TRBV29-1	TRBJ2-1	12	CSTQGFVNEQFF
.	TRBV15	TRBJ2-6	16	CATSPSGGSGANVLTF
.	TRBV29-1	TRBJ2-1	16	CSVEGGPGQGYNEQFF
.	TRBV5-6	TRBJ2-7	13	CASSLGSRNEQYF
.	TRBV29-1	TRBJ1-1	11	CSVSLNTEAFF
.	TRBV20-1	TRBJ2-1	16	CSASGGTSGGFNEQFF
.	TRBV4-2	TRBJ2-6	16	CASSQGAGTGANVLTF
.	TRBV15	TRBJ2-1	15	CATSRGGTGGREQFF
.	TRBV20-1	TRBJ2-7	13	CSARSDREYEQYF
.	TRBV28	TRBJ2-5	18	CASIPGTSGSRWEETQYF
.	TRBV28	TRBJ2-7	11	CASSLLGEQYF
.	TRBV20-1	TRBJ1-2	16	CSARGTLEAVDYGYTF
.	TRBV14	TRBJ2-1	17	CASSQVPGLAAYNEQFF
.	TRBV2	TRBJ1-5	13	CASRGGAGQPQHF
.	TRBV12-3/TRBV12-4	TRBJ1-2	16	CASTGIEDLQMGGYTF
.	TRBV29-1	TRBJ1-1	13	CSVWGQGWAEAFF
.	TRBV29-1	TRBJ2-1	13	CSVVIGGYNEQFF
medium-sized	TRBV12-3/TRBV12-4	TRBJ2-5	14	CASSLYREQETQYF
.	TRBV25-1	TRBJ2-5	13	CASSFSRPETQYF
.	TRBV7-9	TRBJ2-1	16	CASSSRGGESYNEQFF
.	TRBV29-1	TRBJ2-7	12	CSTGDSTYEQYF
.	TRBV7-9	TRBJ1-1	13	CASSLLGFPEAFF
.	TRBV20-1	TRBJ2-7	13	CSAGLAELYEQYF
.	TRBV18	TRBJ1-2	15	CASSPRGQGPYGYTF
.	TRBV15	TRBJ2-7	15	CATSMEGARDYEQYF
.	TRBV7-9	TRBJ2-7	13	CASSLRNAYEQYF
.	TRBV10-2	TRBJ1-2	14	CASSIGGSNYGYTF
.	TRBV4-1	TRBJ1-1	15	CASSQEQGGHTEAFF
.	TRBV7-8	TRBJ1-1	16	CASRFREGQMNTEAFF
.	TRBV12-3/TRBV12-4	TRBJ1-5	13	CASSPRGNQPQHF
.	TRBV7-9	TRBJ2-4	13	CASSLAQTNIQYF
.	TRBV28	TRBJ1-1	15	CASSPGTVMNTEAFF
.	TRBV21-1	TRBJ1-5	14	CASSKALGDQPQHF
.	TRBV5-1	TRBJ2-7	14	CASGPGQGTYEQYF
.	TRBV15	TRBJ1-1	11	CATSPPPGAFF
.	TRBV29-1	TRBJ1-1	14	CSVFGTGGGTEAFF
.	TRBV29-1	TRBJ2-1	11	CSARVQGGQFF